This T cell receptor beta chain was documented in a study of siplizumab effects on memory and regulatory T cells. Findings of the study overall: Significantly reduced by siplizumab was the cumulative frequency of alloreactive sequences, namely those traceable to unstimulated CD4+ memory cells.

TCRdb keeps only in-frame clones here, not all; method: immunoSEQ multiplex PCR. The table has approximately 100,000 clones, about 94% seen once. V gave up 2 bases and J gave up 8 bases, with 17 bases separating them. The CDR3 loop spans 15 amino acids. Germline V CDR1 and CDR2: SGHRS, YFSETQ. Notes on this clone: Its specificity is unknown.

The TCR comes from a human donor in good health. The sample was Tregs sorted from blood. This rearrangement joins TRBV5-1 to TRBJ1-5, with D maybe TRBD1 (5 bases). The CDR3 DNA sequence: TGCGCCAGCAGCTTCACTTCAGGGCGAGGCGAGCCCCAGCATTTT. Translation: CASSFTSGRGEPQHF. Full variable domain (remainder filled in from reference TRBV5-1 and TRBJ1-5): KAGVTQTPRYLIKTRGQQVTLSCSPISGHRSVSWYQQTPGQGLQFLFEYFSETQRNKGNFPGRFSGRQFSNSRSEMNVSTLELGDSALYLCASSFTSGRGEPQHFGDGTRLSIL.